A selection of T cell receptor beta chains follows, all from one sample in a study of Graves' ophthalmopathy and Graves' hyperthyroidism. TCRdb re-called the multiplex PCR reads with MiXCR, one entry per CDR3 protein. The repertoire holds a few hundred thousand distinct CDR3 sequences, with just over 15% as singletons. The sequenced sample consisted of peripheral blood. These receptors all stem from a woman aged 18-35 years with stable Graves' hyperthyroidism. The CDR3 runs from the conserved cysteine through the conserved F or W. D genes are given only for firm matches. Clone size is shown for a subset of rows, as once, few, many or a class of expanded clone.

cdr3_length d_call j_call clone_size v_call cdr3_aa cdr3_nt
14 TRBD1 TRBJ1-2 many TRBV7-9 CASSQKGQGGGYTF TGTGCCAGCAGCCAAAAAGGACAGGGTGGCGGCTACACCTTC
15 TRBD1 TRBJ2-5 many TRBV19 CASSTRTGPQETQYF TGTGCCAGTAGTACCCGGACAGGACCACAAGAGACCCAGTACTTC
14 NA TRBJ1-2 few TRBV5-6 CVSTHGGRDYGYTF TGTGTCAGCACCCACGGGGGGCGTGATTATGGCTACACCTTC
15 NA TRBJ1-5 many TRBV6-1 CASATRGHGNQPQHF TGTGCCAGTGCGACCCGGGGGCATGGGAATCAGCCCCAGCATTTT
14 NA TRBJ2-5 NA TRBV5-1 CASSLMDSQETKYF TGCGCCAGCAGCTTGATGGACTCTCAAGAGACCAAGTACTTC
13 NA TRBJ1-2 many TRBV5-5 CASSLSQNYGYTF TGTGCCAGCAGCTTGAGCCAGAACTATGGCTACACCTTC
18 TRBD1 TRBJ1-5 many TRBV7-6 CASSLVPRTGSFNQPQHF TGTGCCAGCAGCTTAGTCCCCAGGACAGGGTCCTTCAATCAGCCCCAGCATTTT
17 TRBD1 TRBJ2-4 few TRBV27 CASSFLDRDGGKNIQYF TGTGCCAGCAGTTTCCTAGACAGGGATGGGGGCAAAAACATTCAGTACTTC
14 NA TRBJ2-7 many TRBV11-2 CASSLDGGESEQYF TGTGCCAGCAGCCTAGACGGGGGCGAGTCCGAGCAGTACTTC
12 NA TRBJ2-7 NA TRBV20-1 CSGRERRAEQYF TGCAGTGGCAGAGAGCGGAGGGCCGAGCAGTACTTC
13 NA TRBJ2-7 NA TRBV2 CASTGDGGIEQYF TGTGCCAGCACTGGAGACGGGGGAATTGAGCAGTACTTC
14 NA TRBJ2-7 many TRBV11-3 CASSLGGRGYEQYF TGTGCCAGCAGCTTAGGAGGTCGTGGGTACGAGCAGTACTTC
14 NA TRBJ2-5 few TRBV2 CASRLLRGRETQYF TGTGCCAGCAGGCTCCTGAGGGGCCGGGAGACCCAGTACTTC
14 TRBD1 TRBJ1-1 many TRBV20-1 CSAGQGGSATEAFF TGCAGTGCTGGACAGGGGGGATCGGCCACTGAAGCTTTCTTT
15 NA TRBJ2-5 many TRBV7-2 CASSPQERVQETQYF TGTGCCAGCAGCCCGCAAGAGAGGGTCCAAGAGACCCAGTACTTC
12 NA TRBJ1-5 few TRBV7-6 CASSNWTGPQHF TGTGCCAGCAGCAATTGGACTGGTCCCCAGCATTTT
15 TRBD1 TRBJ1-2 many TRBV5-1 CASSVNAGTGHGYTF TGCGCCAGCAGCGTGAATGCCGGGACAGGTCATGGCTACACCTTC
16 TRBD1 TRBJ2-2 NA TRBV6-8 CASSGGQGTNTGELFF TGTGCCAGCAGTGGGGGACAGGGCACGAACACCGGGGAGCTGTTTTTT
14 NA TRBJ1-1 many TRBV20-1 CSARDGGRGAEAFF TGCAGTGCTAGAGATGGGGGAAGGGGCGCTGAAGCTTTCTTT
14 NA TRBJ2-3 few TRBV12-3/TRBV12-4 CASSGVMTGDTQYF TGTGCCAGCAGCGGGGTAATGACGGGGGATACGCAGTATTTT
15 NA TRBJ2-6 few TRBV12-5 CASGLWATGANVLTF TGTGCTAGTGGTTTGTGGGCCACTGGGGCCAACGTCCTGACTTTC
15 NA TRBJ1-2 few TRBV6-5 CASSYSRSGNYGYTF TGTGCCAGCAGTTACTCGCGATCGGGAAACTATGGCTACACCTTC
13 TRBD1 TRBJ2-7 many TRBV12-3/TRBV12-4 CASSSQGPYEQYF TGTGCCAGCAGTTCACAGGGGCCCTACGAGCAGTACTTC
15 NA TRBJ1-6 many TRBV12-3/TRBV12-4 CASKERGASNSPLHF TGTGCCAGCAAGGAACGGGGGGCATCGAATTCACCCCTCCACTTT
13 NA TRBJ1-1 many TRBV12-3/TRBV12-4 CASTWRTNTEAFF TGTGCCAGCACGTGGCGGACGAACACTGAAGCTTTCTTT
15 NA TRBJ1-2 few TRBV5-1 CASSLRDPRSYGYTF TGCGCCAGCAGCTTGCGGGACCCAAGAAGCTATGGCTACACCTTC
12 NA TRBJ1-3 many TRBV10-3 CATAFSGNTIYF TGTGCCACTGCCTTCTCTGGAAACACCATATATTTT
15 TRBD1 TRBJ2-7 many TRBV12-3/TRBV12-4 CASSSRQGATYEQYF TGTGCCAGCAGTTCACGCCAGGGGGCTACCTACGAGCAGTACTTC
14 NA TRBJ2-5 NA TRBV4-1 CASSPGLIQETQYF TGTGCCAGCAGCCCGGGACTCATACAAGAGACCCAGTACTTC
14 NA TRBJ1-1 many TRBV6-1 CASSTDQGNTEAFF TGTGCCAGCAGTACAGACCAGGGTAACACTGAAGCTTTCTTT
12 NA TRBJ1-5 many TRBV18 CASSPTGQPQHF TGTGCCAGCTCACCTACAGGGCAGCCCCAGCATTTT
14 NA TRBJ1-2 many TRBV19 CASSLEGNSYGYTF TGTGCCAGTAGTTTAGAAGGAAACAGCTATGGCTACACCTTC
14 NA TRBJ1-1 many TRBV29-1 CSVIPTGMNTEAFF TGCAGCGTCATACCTACAGGAATGAACACTGAAGCTTTCTTT